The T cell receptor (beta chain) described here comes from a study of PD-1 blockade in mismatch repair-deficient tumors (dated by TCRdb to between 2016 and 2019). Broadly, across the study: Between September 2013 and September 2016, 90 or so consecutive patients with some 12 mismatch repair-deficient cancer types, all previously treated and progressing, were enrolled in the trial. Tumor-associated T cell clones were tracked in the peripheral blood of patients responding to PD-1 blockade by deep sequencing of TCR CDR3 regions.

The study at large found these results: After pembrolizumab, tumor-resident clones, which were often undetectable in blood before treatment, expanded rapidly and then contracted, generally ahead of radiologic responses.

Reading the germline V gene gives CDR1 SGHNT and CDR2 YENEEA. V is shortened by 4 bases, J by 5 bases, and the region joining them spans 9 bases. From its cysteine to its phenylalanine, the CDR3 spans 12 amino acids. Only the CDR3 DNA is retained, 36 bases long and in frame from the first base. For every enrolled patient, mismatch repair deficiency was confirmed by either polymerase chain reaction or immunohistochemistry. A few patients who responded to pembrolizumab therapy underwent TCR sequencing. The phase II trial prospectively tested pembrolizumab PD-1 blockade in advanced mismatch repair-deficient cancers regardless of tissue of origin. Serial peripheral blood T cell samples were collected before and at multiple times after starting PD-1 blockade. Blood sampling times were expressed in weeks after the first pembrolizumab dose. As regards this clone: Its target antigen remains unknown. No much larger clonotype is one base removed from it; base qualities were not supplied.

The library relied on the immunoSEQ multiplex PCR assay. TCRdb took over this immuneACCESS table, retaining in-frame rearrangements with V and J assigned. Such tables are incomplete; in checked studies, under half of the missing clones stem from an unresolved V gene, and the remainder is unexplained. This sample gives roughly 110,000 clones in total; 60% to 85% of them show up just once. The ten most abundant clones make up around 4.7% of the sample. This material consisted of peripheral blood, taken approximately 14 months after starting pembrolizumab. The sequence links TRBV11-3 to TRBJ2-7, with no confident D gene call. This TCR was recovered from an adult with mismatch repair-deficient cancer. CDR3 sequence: CASSSQNDEQYF. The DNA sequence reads TGTGCCAGCAGCTCTCAGAACGACGAGCAGTACTTC.